What follows is one T cell receptor beta chain and its context. With 5 bases removed from V and 3 bases from J, the gap between germline ends came to 10 bases. CDR3 length: 14 amino acids. CDR1 ENHRY and CDR2 SYGVKD come from the germline V gene. Authors' methods: Quantification of nucleated cells was approximated via reference gene primer amplification. TCRdb's copy holds only in-frame clones and misses some; the assay was immunoSEQ multiplex PCR. Clone size and V and J calls were adopted from that table, with D and trimming inferred from the DNA. The sample includes more than 85,000 clones, roughly 82% seen only once; the top ten take approximately 15%. The data were taken from a study of blood T cell repertoires in COVID-19. About the study: Some COVID-19 samples were acute and others convalescent; all came from the United States, Italy and Spain.

Sequencing input: peripheral blood. This chain uses TRBV10-3 with TRBJ2-2, with a weak D call TRBD2 (5 bases). The sequence came from a woman aged 55-69 years with acute or convalescent COVID-19. The CDR3 region is CAISKEDHTGELFF. CDR3 nucleotide sequence: TGTGCCATCAGTAAGGAGGATCACACCGGGGAGCTGTTTTTT.